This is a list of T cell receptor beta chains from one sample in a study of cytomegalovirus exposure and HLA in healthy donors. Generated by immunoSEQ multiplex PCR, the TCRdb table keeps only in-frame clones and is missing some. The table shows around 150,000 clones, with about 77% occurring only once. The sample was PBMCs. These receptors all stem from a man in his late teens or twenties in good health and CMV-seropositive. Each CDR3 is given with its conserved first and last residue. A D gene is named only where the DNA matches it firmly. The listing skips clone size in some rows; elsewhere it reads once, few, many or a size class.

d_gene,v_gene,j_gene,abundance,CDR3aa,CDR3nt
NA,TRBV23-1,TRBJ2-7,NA,CASSPRGGGAAYEQYF,TGCGCCAGCAGCCCAAGAGGCGGAGGGGCCGCTTACGAGCAGTACTTC
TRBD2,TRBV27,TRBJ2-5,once,CASSTRLAGRQETQYF,TGTGCCAGCAGTACCCGACTAGCGGGAAGACAAGAGACCCAGTACTTC
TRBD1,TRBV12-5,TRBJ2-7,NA,CASGWTGEEQYF,TGTGCTAGTGGTTGGACAGGGGAAGAGCAGTACTTC
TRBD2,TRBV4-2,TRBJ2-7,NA,CASSQEGAGGPHEQYF,TGTGCCAGCAGCCAAGAAGGAGCGGGAGGGCCCCACGAGCAGTACTTC
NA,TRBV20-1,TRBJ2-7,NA,CSARRGEQYF,TGCAGTGCTAGGAGGGGGGAGCAGTACTTC
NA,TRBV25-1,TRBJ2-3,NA,CASSGHSMTDTQYF,TGTGCCAGCAGTGGACACTCTATGACAGATACGCAGTATTTT
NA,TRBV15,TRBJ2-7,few,CATSRDPAGPYEQYF,TGTGCCACCAGCAGAGATCCGGCGGGACCGTACGAGCAGTACTTC
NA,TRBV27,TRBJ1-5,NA,CASSLYPSEPQHF,TGTGCCAGCAGTTTATACCCTTCGGAGCCCCAGCATTTT
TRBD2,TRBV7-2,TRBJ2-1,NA,CASSSPAGGFSNEQFF,TGTGCCAGCAGCTCCCCAGCGGGAGGGTTTAGTAATGAGCAGTTCTTC
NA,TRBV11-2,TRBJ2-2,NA,CASSLAVRGYTGELFF,TGTGCCAGCAGCTTAGCCGTCAGGGGATACACCGGGGAGCTGTTTTTT
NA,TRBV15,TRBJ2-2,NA,CATSRDGTPNGELFF,TGTGCCACCAGCAGAGACGGGACTCCGAATGGGGAGCTGTTTTTT
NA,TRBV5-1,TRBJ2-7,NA,CASSPSGYSSSYEQYF,TGCGCCAGCAGCCCCTCAGGGTATTCGAGCTCCTACGAGCAGTACTTC
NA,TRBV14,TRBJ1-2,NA,CASSQEWRITHYGYTF,TGTGCCAGCAGCCAAGAGTGGCGGATCACCCACTATGGCTACACCTTC
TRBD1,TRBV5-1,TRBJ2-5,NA,CASSLGDRSQGQYF,TGCGCCAGCAGCTTAGGGGACAGGAGCCAAGGCCAGTACTTC
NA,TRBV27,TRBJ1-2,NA,CASSTVGGPNYGYTF,TGTGCCAGCAGTACTGTGGGGGGACCAAACTATGGCTACACCTTC
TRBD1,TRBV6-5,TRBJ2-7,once,CASSYRGQGTYEQYF,TGTGCCAGCAGTTACCGGGGACAGGGGACCTACGAGCAGTACTTC
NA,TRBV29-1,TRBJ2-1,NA,CSVRKARYSYNEQFF,TGCAGCGTCCGAAAGGCTAGATACTCCTACAATGAGCAGTTCTTC
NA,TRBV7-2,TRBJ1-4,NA,CASSLGPRGWEKLFF,TGTGCCAGCAGCTTAGGCCCTCGGGGTTGGGAAAAACTGTTTTTT